Detailed here is one T cell receptor beta chain. This clone was detected once. Its specific antigen is unknown. No much larger clone is present one base from it, and per-base qualities are unavailable. These data come from a study of blood T cell repertoires in COVID-19 (dated by TCRdb to the early 2020s). With regard to the full study: Samples from collaborators originated in the United States, Italy and Spain and spanned both the acute and convalescent phases of COVID-19. The prospective study material was composed of cDNA or gDNA derived from T cells, B-cell-depleted T cells, or PBMCs. Deeply sampled blood TCRbeta repertoires from subjects exposed to, actively infected with, or recovered from COVID-19 were included in the dataset. A freely available public database, intended as a resource for researchers studying the immune response to SARS-CoV-2, is where the repertoires were released. Samples came from the ongoing ImmuneRACE study (first 160 participants) plus 1,254 subjects from 6 global collaborators. The sample metadata nearly always contained a de-identified subject ID, COVID-19 status, age in years and sex. HLA class I and class II types, where available, came from metadata supplied by the sample provider rather than from assay-based typing. What the work shows at the level of the full study, not this receptor alone: Clinical and demographic metadata were provided uncurated, with the amount varying by source and participant.

V loses 7 bases at its end and J loses 1 base; junction bases beyond the gene matches: 17. Based on the germline V gene (reference sequence), the CDR1 and CDR2 sequences are LNHDA and SQIVND. The CDR3, cysteine through phenylalanine, is 18 amino acids long. Only the CDR3 part of the read is kept: 54 bases, read in frame from the first base. Whole blood was collected in K2EDTA tubes by collaborating institutions according to the institutions' own protocols. For TCRbeta analysis, collaborator samples were shipped as frozen whole blood, as isolated PBMCs, or as DNA extracted from either sample type. TCRbeta CDR3 regions were amplified from genomic DNA by means of the immunoSEQ Assay, a bias-controlled multiplex PCR. The authors processed their data as follows. The number of nucleated cells in each sample was estimated by amplification of reference gene primers within the assay. To quantify the absolute abundance of each unique TCRbeta CDR3 rearrangement, sequence reads were collapsed and filtered. Productive Simpson clonality was computed per sample as the square root of Simpson's diversity index over productive rearrangements. TCRdb provides this immuneACCESS table in a form limited to in-frame rearrangements. Some clones are lacking; in checked studies, under half of them reflect an unresolved V gene, and why the rest are absent is not known. V and J calls and clone size are those listed in that table; D and trimming were worked out from the DNA. Across this sample there are about 250,000 clones, with about 86% seen only once. The top ten clones comprise around 1.5% of the sample.

Here the chain combines TRBV19 and TRBJ2-3; 7 bases in the middle match TRBD1. The clonotype was recovered from a man older than 75 with acute or convalescent COVID-19. The sequencing input was peripheral blood. The nucleotide sequence is given as TGTGCCAGTAACACCGGGCGCCCGATAACAGGGGGCACAGATACGCAGTATTTT. It translates as CASNTGRPITGGTDTQYF.